Listed here are 5 T cell receptor beta chains from one sample, sequenced in a study of shared clonotypes between healthy human individuals. Assay: immunoSEQ multiplex PCR; the TCRdb copy retains only in-frame clones and omits some. The sample has approximately 1.4 million clones; about 98% are singletons. The specimen sequenced was naive CD4+ T cells sorted from blood. Subset given: CD45RA+ positively selected. These receptors all come from a man aged 25-40 years in good health.

The chain combines TRBV11-2 with TRBJ2-1, with D unclear. The CDR3 extends over 13 amino acids. Looked up from germline, CDR1 is SGHAT and CDR2 is FQNNGV. V was shortened by 1 base and J by 7 bases, with 8 bases between the two germline ends. CDR3 residues: CASSLVRLNEQFF. The CDR3 DNA sequence: TGTGCCAGCAGCTTAGTAAGGCTAAATGAGCAGTTCTTC.

The CDR3 loop is CASSQDNPTVGVEQYF. In DNA form, the CDR3 reads TGCGCCAGCAGCCAAGATAACCCCACGGTGGGGGTCGAGCAGTACTTC. V gene TRBV4-1 combines with J gene TRBJ2-7; D possibly uses TRBD1 or TRBD2 (5 bases each). Germline-derived CDR1 and CDR2 are MGHRA and YSYEKL. Trimming stripped 0 bases from V and 6 bases from J, with 18 bases between. The length of the CDR3 is 16 residues.

The chain joins TRBV2 to TRBJ1-1; 10 positions agree with TRBD1. Germline V gene sequence: CDR1 SNHLY, CDR2 FYNNEI. This CDR3 region has 18 residues. Losses at the gene ends were 3 bases for V and 0 bases for J; bases not matched to a gene: 10. The chain's CDR3 is CASSDGTGVWSMNTEAFF. In nucleotides, the CDR3 is TGTGCCAGCAGTGACGGGACAGGGGTATGGTCGATGAACACTGAAGCTTTCTTT.

The CDR3, as DNA: TGTGCCAGCAGCTTGGAGGGACAGGGTTCCTACGAGCAGTACTTC. It yields the protein CASSLEGQGSYEQYF. The V and J genes are TRBV5-8 and TRBJ2-7; TRBD1 matches 9 bases. J gave up 1 base and V 0 bases, and 2 bases lay outside the gene matches. The CDR3 runs to 15 residues. The V gene's germline CDR1 is SGHTS and CDR2 YDEGEE.

This rearrangement joins TRBV12-5 to TRBJ2-3, with D possibly being TRBD2 (6 bases). V lost 8 bases to trimming and J lost 4 bases, with 13 bases between them. Per the germline V gene, CDR1 is LGHNT and CDR2 is FRNRAP. CDR3 length equals 13 residues. As DNA, the CDR3 is TGTGCTAGTCTGACTAGTGGGTCAGATACGCAGTATTTT. Translating it yields CASLTSGSDTQYF.